One sample yielded the 3 T cell receptor beta chains listed below, sequenced in a study of cytomegalovirus exposure and HLA in healthy donors. PCR was performed using 60 Vbeta and 13 Jbeta primers. Profiled with immunoSEQ multiplex PCR; TCRdb holds only in-frame clones, not every one. Here the sample spans about 160,000 clones, about 85% being singletons. The sequencing sample was made of PBMCs. These receptors were taken from a male donor in good health and CMV-seropositive.

The chain joins TRBV28 to TRBJ2-3; 8 nucleotides line up with TRBD2. Losses at the gene ends were 10 bases for V and 4 bases for J; bases not matched to a gene: 7. Germline assignment: CDR1 MDHEN and CDR2 SYDVKM. There are 13 residues in the CDR3. CDR3 sequence (DNA): TGTGCCACCAGCGGGAGAGGTGCAGATACGCAGTATTTT. Translating gives CATSGRGADTQYF.

The rearrangement joins TRBV6-6 to TRBJ2-1; 7 bases match TRBD2. CDR1 is MNHNY and CDR2 is SVGAGI in the germline V gene (reference sequence). The CDR3 sequence is 16 residues long. The junction had 13 bases not matched to a gene; V was cut back by 8 bases and J by 3 bases. CDR3 loop: CASVPTPASGYNEQFF. CDR3 bases: TGTGCCAGCGTCCCCACCCCGGCTAGCGGCTACAATGAGCAGTTCTTC.

This clone was picked up one time. The rearrangement joins TRBV7-2 to TRBJ1-1; a possible D gene is TRBD1 (6 bases). The germline V gene encodes CDR1 SGHTA and CDR2 FQGNSA. The V gene lost 3 bases and the J gene lost 4 bases, with 15 bases spanning the gap. The CDR3 is 15 residues long. CDR3 bases: TGTGCCAGCAGCTTGAAGTCCTCCAGGGGCACTGAAGCTTTCTTT. Its translation is CASSLKSSRGTEAFF.